A selection of T cell receptor beta chains follows, all from one sample in a study of vaccination effects on CD4 cells after COVID-19. Clones were sequenced by immunoSEQ multiplex PCR, and TCRdb holds only the in-frame ones, with some missing. The table has about 37,000 clones, about four fifths seen once. No antigens are known for them. Sequences were derived from CD4+ T cells from PBMCs cultured without peptide, sampled before COVID-19 vaccination. Source of these receptors: a human donor who received a COVID-19 vaccine. Each CDR3 is given with its conserved first and last residue.

V: TRBV5-1
CDR3: CASSYGLAGTYEQYF

V: TRBV14
CDR3: CASSPNWETQYF

V: TRBV9
CDR3: CASSVDGTKNIQYF

V: TRBV29-1
CDR3: CSVEDGPDTQYF

V: TRBV25-1
CDR3: CASSDFSYGYTF

V: TRBV9
CDR3: CASSDPRLGGANVLTF

V: TRBV15
CDR3: CATSLGREGLYEQYF

V: TRBV2
CDR3: CASSRDGGGHGYTF

V: TRBV6-5
CDR3: CASRGGPLYGYTF

V: TRBV6-2/TRBV6-3
CDR3: CASSYASGGAGDTQYF

V: TRBV7-3
CDR3: CASSSQMNTEAFF

V: TRBV9
CDR3: CASSDRQGPNEQYF

V: TRBV9
CDR3: CASSVGQGQHGYTF

V: TRBV5-8
CDR3: CASSLVQGLEQYF

V: TRBV4-1
CDR3: CASSRLQGDYQPQHF

V: TRBV7-8
CDR3: CASSLSSYEQYF

V: TRBV7-2
CDR3: CASSLTGTAYNSPLHF

V: TRBV28
CDR3: CASSLRDYVYNEQFF

V: TRBV7-8
CDR3: CASSLLPGLNTEAFF

V: TRBV3-1/TRBV3-2
CDR3: CASSPTGLETQYF

V: TRBV7-2
CDR3: CASSLHGKVAPLHF

V: TRBV6-2/TRBV6-3
CDR3: CASSYGADYGYTF

V: TRBV6-5
CDR3: CASSYAGRYEAFF

V: TRBV15
CDR3: CATSRAGSEAFF

V: TRBV19
CDR3: CASSIGTGGLTGELFF

V: TRBV6-5
CDR3: CASRPGTGGGSPLHF

V: TRBV13
CDR3: CASSLGEGVDGYTF

V: TRBV10-3
CDR3: CAISDNYGYTF

V: TRBV5-6
CDR3: CASSLEGRKNTEAFF

V: TRBV9
CDR3: CASSVAVSGADTQYF

V: TRBV4-2
CDR3: CASSPGGKNTEAFF

V: TRBV6-2/TRBV6-3
CDR3: CASSYSTSSLGYTF

V: TRBV3-1/TRBV3-2
CDR3: CASSQGAISSYEQYF

V: TRBV5-1
CDR3: CASSSDSTEAFF

V: TRBV4-1
CDR3: CASSQGADSEQYF

V: TRBV5-1
CDR3: CASSSGLAGGRDTQYF